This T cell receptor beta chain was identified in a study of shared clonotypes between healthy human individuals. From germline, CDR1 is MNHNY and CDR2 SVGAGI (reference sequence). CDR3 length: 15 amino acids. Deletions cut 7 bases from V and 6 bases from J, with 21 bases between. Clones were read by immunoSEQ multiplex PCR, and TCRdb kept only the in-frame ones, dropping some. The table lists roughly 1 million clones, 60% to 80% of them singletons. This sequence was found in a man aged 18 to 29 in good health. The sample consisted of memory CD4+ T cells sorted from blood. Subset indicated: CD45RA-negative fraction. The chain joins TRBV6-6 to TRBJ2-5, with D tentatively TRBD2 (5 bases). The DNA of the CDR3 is TGTGCCAGCACCCAAGGGTTGGATCCGGGGAAGACCCAGTACTTC. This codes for CASTQGLDPGKTQYF.